Following are 23 T cell receptor beta chains from one sample sequenced in a study of cytomegalovirus exposure and HLA in healthy donors. Amplification used 60 Vbeta primers and 13 Jbeta primers. The protocol was immunoSEQ multiplex PCR, while the TCRdb copy is restricted to in-frame clones and leaves out a portion. The repertoire holds about 120,000 clones, with about three quarters as singletons. Sample: PBMCs. The receptor set was obtained from a female donor in good health and CMV-seronegative.

The chain uses TRBV7-9 and TRBJ1-5; no firm D call. Germline CDR1 and CDR2: SEHNR and FQNEAQ (reference sequence). The CDR3 runs 14 residues. The germline V and J ends were trimmed by 5 bases and 1 base, with 9 bases remaining between them. This CDR3 is CASSQLGSNQPQHF. The CDR3 coding sequence is TGTGCCAGCAGCCAACTAGGGAGCAATCAGCCCCAGCATTTT.

This rearrangement joins TRBV5-1 to TRBJ2-1; the D is unclear. Germline CDR1 and CDR2: SGHRS and YFSETQ. The length of the CDR3 is 14 residues. Trimming shortened V by 7 bases and J by 0 bases, and 11 bases separated the two germline ends. The CDR3 sequence is CASSRESSYNEQFF. The CDR3 coding sequence is TGCGCCAGCTCGCGAGAGAGCTCCTACAATGAGCAGTTCTTC.

V is TRBV5-6 and J is TRBJ2-5; no clear D gene. Germline CDR1 is SGHDT and CDR2 is YYEEEE. Trimming took off 1 base at V and 2 bases at J, with 12 bases between the two ends. The length of the CDR3 is 15 residues. For the CDR3, the DNA is TGTGCCAGCAGCTTGTGGGTACAGCTACAAGAGACCCAGTACTTC. This gives the protein CASSLWVQLQETQYF. The variable domain in full, with the rest retrieved from reference TRBV5-6 and TRBJ2-5, is DAGVTQSPTHLIKTRGQQVTLRCSPKSGHDTVSWYQQALGQGPQFIFQYYEEEERQRGNFPDRFSGHQFPNYSSELNVNALLLGDSALYLCASSLWVQLQETQYFGPGTRLLVL.

The chain has TRBV5-6 and TRBJ2-7; 7 positions match TRBD2. From germline, CDR1 is SGHDT and CDR2 YYEEEE. The CDR3 is 13 residues long. After removal of 0 bases from V and 4 bases from J, the junction contained 1 base not matched to a gene. The CDR3 nucleotides read TGTGCCAGCAGCTTGGGGGGGGGATACGAGCAGTACTTC. This translates into CASSLGGGYEQYF. Full variable domain (missing parts from reference TRBV5-6 and TRBJ2-7): DAGVTQSPTHLIKTRGQQVTLRCSPKSGHDTVSWYQQALGQGPQFIFQYYEEEERQRGNFPDRFSGHQFPNYSSELNVNALLLGDSALYLCASSLGGGYEQYFGPGTRLTVT.

The genes are TRBV6-6 and TRBJ1-2; 7 bases fit TRBD1. Germline V CDR1 and CDR2: MNHNY, SVGAGI (reference sequence). V trimming: 6 bases; J trimming: 6 bases; junction bases outside the gene matches: 13. There are 15 residues in the CDR3. The CDR3 loop reads CASRKTGTGIDGYTF. DNA for the CDR3: TGTGCCAGCAGAAAGACAGGGACGGGTATCGATGGCTACACCTTC.

The V and J genes are TRBV19 and TRBJ1-1; D may be TRBD1 (5 bases). CDR3 length: 12 amino acids. Germline values: CDR1 LNHDA, CDR2 SQIVND (reference sequence). The V end lost 7 bases, the J end lost 2 bases, and 8 bases lay between the germline ends. For the CDR3, the DNA is TGTGCCAGTAACCAGGGTAACACTGAAGCTTTCTTT. This translates into CASNQGNTEAFF.

The chain recombines TRBV6-5 with TRBJ2-5, with D perhaps matching TRBD2 (5 bases). With the DNA end fitting TRBJ2-7 better, the J assignment may be wrong. The CDR3 loop spans 15 amino acids. From germline, CDR1 is MNHEY and CDR2 SVGAGI. The CDR3 here is CASSSGVLIGGEQYF. The CDR3 DNA is TGTGCCAGCAGTTCTGGGGTCCTCATAGGAGGCGAGCAGTACTTC.

This chain connects TRBV7-2 to TRBJ1-5, with D tentatively TRBD1 (6 bases). Trimming left V 5 bases short and J 6 bases short, with 11 bases between. From germline, CDR1 is SGHTA and CDR2 FQGNSA. CDR3 length: 13 amino acids. The CDR3 spells CASSQGGGQPQHF. CDR3 DNA sequence: TGTGCCAGCAGCCAAGGGGGGGGTCAGCCCCAGCATTTT.

This rearrangement joins TRBV5-4 to TRBJ2-4; no firm D call. The ends were cut back, 7 bases at V and 0 bases at J, with 11 bases in the middle. The V gene's germline CDR1 is SGHNT and CDR2 YYREEE (reference sequence). The CDR3 contains 14 residues. The CDR3 reads CASGPNLAKNIQYF. CDR3 coding DNA: TGTGCCAGCGGGCCGAATCTAGCCAAAAACATTCAGTACTTC. Complete variable domain (other parts from reference TRBV5-4 and TRBJ2-4): ETGVTQSPTHLIKTRGQQVTLRCSSQSGHNTVSWYQQALGQGPQFIFQYYREEENGRGNFPPRFSGLQFPNYSSELNVNALELDDSALYLCASGPNLAKNIQYFGAGTRLSVL.

The rearrangement uses TRBV5-1 and TRBJ1-1; 8 bases are a match to TRBD1. Germline V lookup: CDR1 SGHRS, CDR2 YFSETQ. The CDR3 extends over 14 amino acids. Losses at the gene ends were 4 bases for V and 4 bases for J; bases not matched to a gene: 6. The CDR3 loop is CASSIGQGTTEAFF. DNA of the CDR3: TGCGCCAGCAGCATCGGACAGGGTACCACTGAAGCTTTCTTT.

The chain uses TRBV15 and TRBJ1-1, with D possibly being TRBD1 (5 bases). Trimming pared 5 bases from V and 1 base from J, leaving 8 bases between. Germline CDR1 LNHNV, CDR2 YYDKDF (reference sequence). The CDR3 is 13 amino acids. In DNA form, the CDR3 reads TGTGCCACCAGCCCAGGACAGAACACTGAAGCTTTCTTT. Protein sequence: CATSPGQNTEAFF.

This clone occurred once. The chain carries TRBV11-1 and TRBJ2-5, with 7 bases matching TRBD2. The germline V gene has CDR1 SGHAT and CDR2 FQDESV (reference sequence). The CDR3 spans 13 residues. V lost 5 bases to trimming and J lost 5 bases; unmatched junction nucleotides: 5. DNA of the CDR3: TGTGCCAGCAGCCGGCCCGGGGGGGAGACCCAGTACTTC. Translating it yields CASSRPGGETQYF.

This CDR3 is CASELENTGELFF. DNA of the CDR3: TGTGCCAGCGAGTTAGAAAACACCGGGGAGCTGTTTTTT. The genes are TRBV7-2 and TRBJ2-2; unclear D gene. Germline V CDR1 and CDR2: SGHTA, FQGNSA. CDR3 length: 13 amino acids. V lost 8 bases and J lost 2, with 9 bases in between.

The chain combines TRBV19 with TRBJ1-3; 11 bases are a match to TRBD1. The CDR3 extends over 16 amino acids. V lost 5 bases to trimming and J lost 0 bases; unmatched junction nucleotides: 3. Germline values: CDR1 LNHDA, CDR2 SQIVND (reference sequence). This CDR3 reads CASSSGTGGSGNTIYF. CDR3 bases: TGTGCCAGTAGTTCCGGGACAGGGGGCTCTGGAAACACCATATATTTT.

The chain couples TRBV7-6 to TRBJ2-5, with 9 bases identical to TRBD2. Matching the DNA end better, TRBJ2-7 makes the J call doubtful. Germline V gives CDR1 SGHVS, CDR2 FNYEAQ. CDR3 length: 16 residues. The CDR3 DNA reads as TGTGCCAGCAGCTTAAGCTCGACTAGCGGAGCCTACGAGCAGTACTTC. It encodes CASSLSSTSGAYEQYF.

The rearrangement links TRBV5-6 to TRBJ1-1, with a weak D call TRBD1 (6 bases). The CDR3 covers 16 residues. Germline V gene sequence: CDR1 SGHDT, CDR2 YYEEEE. The ends were cut back, 2 bases at V and 4 bases at J, with 18 bases in the middle. The CDR3 loop is CASSFRSWGQGTEAFF. The CDR3 coding sequence is TGTGCCAGCAGCTTCCGCAGTTGGGGGCAGGGCACTGAAGCTTTCTTT.

The chain has TRBV6-5 and TRBJ1-5; D call uncertain. This CDR3 comprises 13 residues. Trimming shortened V by 2 bases and J by 4 bases, and 6 bases separated the two germline ends. Germline V lookup: CDR1 MNHEY, CDR2 SVGAGI. The CDR3 loop is CASSYAGNQPQHF. The CDR3 DNA follows: TGTGCCAGCAGTTACGCCGGGAATCAGCCCCAGCATTTT.

This rearrangement joins TRBV5-4 to TRBJ2-2; unclear D gene. The CDR3 totals 14 residues. The germline CDR1 and CDR2 sequences are SGHNT and YYREEE (reference sequence). Trimming pared 4 bases from V and 0 bases from J, leaving 7 bases between. Here the CDR3 reads CASSPLPNTGELFF. The CDR3 DNA follows: TGTGCCAGCAGCCCGCTACCGAACACCGGGGAGCTGTTTTTT.

The chain couples TRBV12-5 to TRBJ2-1, with D maybe TRBD2 (5 bases). Germline CDR1 reads LGHNT; CDR2 reads FRNRAP. V gave up 3 bases and J gave up 8 bases, with 8 bases separating them. CDR3 length: 12 residues. CDR3 amino acids: CASGFWGDEQFF. The CDR3 coding sequence is TGTGCTAGTGGTTTCTGGGGAGATGAGCAGTTCTTC.

The chain links TRBV13 to TRBJ2-2; a possible D gene is TRBD1 (6 bases). V was trimmed by 5 bases and J by 7 bases, leaving 11 bases between them. CDR3 length: 13 residues. Germline-derived CDR1 and CDR2 are PRHDT and FYEKMQ (reference sequence). This CDR3 is CASSLKGVGELFF. CDR3 sequence (DNA): TGTGCCAGCAGCCTAAAGGGGGTCGGGGAGCTGTTTTTT.

In its sample, this clone was seen a few times. V gene TRBV6-5 combines with J gene TRBJ2-2; 8 bases map to TRBD1. Germline V lookup: CDR1 MNHEY, CDR2 SVGAGI. Losses at the gene ends were 9 bases for V and 8 bases for J; bases not matched to a gene: 2. This CDR3 has 11 residues. The CDR3 DNA reads TGTGCCAGTGGACAGGGTGGGGAGCTGTTTTTT. Translating it yields CASGQGGELFF.

The chain employs TRBV10-3 and TRBJ2-7; 7 nucleotides match TRBD2. Germline lookup yields CDR1 ENHRY and CDR2 SYGVKD. The V segment lost 2 bases and the J segment 6 bases; nucleotides outside the gene matches: 1. The CDR3 runs 12 residues. CDR3 in amino acids: CAISESGAEQYF. CDR3 sequence (DNA): TGTGCCATCAGTGAGAGCGGGGCCGAGCAGTACTTC.

The V call is TRBV10-1, the J call TRBJ1-2; perhaps TRBD1 as D (5 bases). CDR1 is WNHNN, CDR2 SYGVQD, per germline (reference sequence). The CDR3 spans 12 residues. The V and J ends lost 5 bases and 8 bases respectively, with 12 bases between them. CDR3: CASSPGGYGYTF. The CDR3 coding sequence is TGCGCCAGCAGTCCGGGGGGGTACGGCTACACCTTC.